Listed below are T cell receptor beta chains from one sample, sequenced in a study of blood T cells in healthy people across ages. TCRdb processed the 5' RACE reads anew with MiXCR; each CDR3 protein has one entry. This table has hundreds of thousands of distinct CDR3 sequences, about 37% appearing once. Source material: blood. These TCRs come from a man aged 18 to 35 in good health. Both conserved end residues are part of each CDR3. Each record gives: J gene, V gene, D gene, CDR3 protein. The D gene is left open where the match is weak.

j_gene: TRBJ1-2
v_gene: TRBV7-2
d_gene: .
CDR3aa: CAWGGGGYRGYTF

j_gene: TRBJ2-3
v_gene: TRBV7-2
d_gene: .
CDR3aa: CASSLGGRGWDTDTQYF

j_gene: TRBJ2-4
v_gene: TRBV7-2
d_gene: .
CDR3aa: CASSFGPPGPAKNIQYF

j_gene: TRBJ2-3
v_gene: TRBV4-3
d_gene: .
CDR3aa: CASSQDNGGPTRDTQYF

j_gene: TRBJ2-7
v_gene: TRBV6-5
d_gene: TRBD2
CDR3aa: CASSYPAGGGFYEQYF

j_gene: TRBJ2-5
v_gene: TRBV5-1
d_gene: TRBD1
CDR3aa: CASSFQGAGEQYF

j_gene: TRBJ2-3
v_gene: TRBV6-2/TRBV6-3
d_gene: TRBD2
CDR3aa: CASSYSLAGSYSSTDTQYF

j_gene: .
v_gene: TRBV7-2
d_gene: TRBD2
CDR3aa: CASSLGGRTSGGANYNEQYF

j_gene: TRBJ2-1
v_gene: TRBV20-1
d_gene: TRBD1
CDR3aa: CSAAGTGAIGQFF

j_gene: TRBJ1-2
v_gene: TRBV29-1
d_gene: .
CDR3aa: CSAGLQEAGYTF

j_gene: TRBJ2-7
v_gene: TRBV20-1
d_gene: TRBD2
CDR3aa: CSASGTSGGPYEQYF

j_gene: TRBJ1-5
v_gene: TRBV3-1
d_gene: .
CDR3aa: CASSPSTGSGPQHF

j_gene: TRBJ2-2
v_gene: TRBV28
d_gene: .
CDR3aa: CASSLIGELFF

j_gene: .
v_gene: TRBV12-3/TRBV12-4
d_gene: TRBD1
CDR3aa: CASGTGAVSSDEQYF

j_gene: TRBJ2-1
v_gene: TRBV5-6
d_gene: .
CDR3aa: CASRLSGSPNEQFF

j_gene: TRBJ1-1
v_gene: TRBV11-1
d_gene: TRBD1
CDR3aa: CASSSTGEGLTSSEMNTEAFF

j_gene: TRBJ2-3
v_gene: TRBV27
d_gene: TRBD2
CDR3aa: CASSIRGTSGSTDTQYF

j_gene: TRBJ1-1
v_gene: TRBV5-1
d_gene: .
CDR3aa: CASSMDQEEAFF

j_gene: TRBJ1-6
v_gene: TRBV7-2
d_gene: .
CDR3aa: CACSFREFAASPLHF

j_gene: TRBJ1-1
v_gene: TRBV29-1
d_gene: TRBD1
CDR3aa: CSVGTGLNTEAFF

j_gene: TRBJ2-1
v_gene: TRBV7-9
d_gene: TRBD2
CDR3aa: CASSPTGGNTYNEQFF

j_gene: TRBJ1-2
v_gene: TRBV28
d_gene: .
CDR3aa: CASGPPRLRDGYTF

j_gene: TRBJ2-3
v_gene: TRBV5-1
d_gene: TRBD1
CDR3aa: CASSSATGTGTDTQYF

j_gene: TRBJ2-1
v_gene: TRBV7-7
d_gene: .
CDR3aa: CASSLGMESEQFF

j_gene: TRBJ1-6
v_gene: TRBV7-9
d_gene: .
CDR3aa: CASSPASGDISPLHF

j_gene: TRBJ2-3
v_gene: TRBV9
d_gene: .
CDR3aa: CASSVTSGPDTQYF

j_gene: TRBJ2-5
v_gene: TRBV4-2
d_gene: .
CDR3aa: CASSQDFGQSVETQYF

j_gene: TRBJ2-3
v_gene: TRBV5-1
d_gene: .
CDR3aa: CASSLESRADTQYF

j_gene: TRBJ2-7
v_gene: TRBV18
d_gene: TRBD1
CDR3aa: CASSPGTGAEQYF

j_gene: TRBJ2-7
v_gene: TRBV20-1
d_gene: .
CDR3aa: CSARAMDRTYEQYF

j_gene: TRBJ2-1
v_gene: TRBV7-2
d_gene: .
CDR3aa: CASSVRILNNEQFF

j_gene: TRBJ2-1
v_gene: TRBV20-1
d_gene: .
CDR3aa: CSARLVGGPFYNEQFF

j_gene: TRBJ1-2
v_gene: TRBV5-5
d_gene: TRBD1
CDR3aa: CASSRGPAGYGYTF

j_gene: TRBJ1-6
v_gene: TRBV20-1
d_gene: TRBD1
CDR3aa: CSNGQGATSYNSPLHF

j_gene: TRBJ1-5
v_gene: TRBV18
d_gene: .
CDR3aa: CASSPTQEQVNQPQHF

j_gene: TRBJ2-1
v_gene: TRBV9
d_gene: .
CDR3aa: CASSDLHNEQFF

j_gene: TRBJ2-1
v_gene: TRBV4-1
d_gene: .
CDR3aa: CASSHGRVTYNEQFF